The rows below give T cell receptor beta chains drawn from one sample of a study of CD8+CD57+ T cells in acquired aplastic anemia. A single record per CDR3 protein comes from TCRdb applying MiXCR to the reads. The repertoire includes 200,000 or so distinct CDR3 sequences, 65% of them detected once, and roughly three fifths sits in the top ten. The sequencing sample was made of sorted CD4+, CD8+, or CD8+CD57+ T cells (not recorded which) from PBMCs. These receptors originate from a human donor with aplastic anemia. Both conserved end residues are part of each CDR3. The D gene is left open where the match is weak. Some rows mark clone size as missing; the rest say once, few, many or name a class of expanded clone.

j_gene: TRBJ2-5
v_gene: TRBV9
abundance: NA
d_gene: TRBD2
CDR3aa: CASSVGTGGASQETQYF
CDR3nt: TGTGCCAGCAGCGTCGGAACCGGGGGGGCCTCACAAGAGACCCAGTACTTC

j_gene: TRBJ2-3
v_gene: TRBV9
abundance: NA
d_gene: NA
CDR3aa: CAPLGGDTQYF
CDR3nt: TGTGCTCCTCTAGGTGGAGATACGCAGTATTTT

j_gene: TRBJ2-1
v_gene: TRBV24-1
abundance: NA
d_gene: TRBD2
CDR3aa: CATRKDGRSYNEQFF
CDR3nt: TGTGCCACCCGAAAAGACGGGAGGTCCTACAATGAGCAGTTCTTC

j_gene: TRBJ2-1
v_gene: TRBV11-2
abundance: many
d_gene: NA
CDR3aa: CASSLDGQVGNEQFF
CDR3nt: TGTGCCAGCAGCTTAGACGGCCAGGTTGGAAATGAGCAGTTCTTC

j_gene: TRBJ1-5
v_gene: TRBV25-1
abundance: NA
d_gene: TRBD1
CDR3aa: CASTPGTDSNQPQHF
CDR3nt: TGTGCCAGCACCCCCGGGACAGATAGCAATCAGCCCCAGCATTTT

j_gene: TRBJ1-2
v_gene: TRBV15
abundance: NA
d_gene: NA
CDR3aa: CATRGSAGENYGYTF
CDR3nt: TGTGCCACCAGGGGTTCGGCAGGGGAGAACTATGGCTACACCTTC

j_gene: TRBJ2-5
v_gene: TRBV2
abundance: NA
d_gene: NA
CDR3aa: CASSEVKETQYF
CDR3nt: TGTGCCAGCAGTGAAGTCAAAGAGACCCAGTACTTC

j_gene: TRBJ1-1
v_gene: TRBV20-1
abundance: NA
d_gene: NA
CDR3aa: CSVGGPSTEAFF
CDR3nt: TGCAGTGTTGGGGGGCCCAGCACTGAAGCTTTCTTT

j_gene: TRBJ2-7
v_gene: TRBV5-1
abundance: once
d_gene: TRBD1
CDR3aa: CASRRRGTGEDEQYF
CDR3nt: TGCGCCAGCAGACGGCGCGGGACAGGGGAAGACGAGCAGTACTTC

j_gene: TRBJ2-5
v_gene: TRBV7-9
abundance: many
d_gene: NA
CDR3aa: CASSLPERQETQYF
CDR3nt: TGTGCCAGCAGCTTGCCGGAAAGACAAGAGACCCAGTACTTC

j_gene: TRBJ1-1
v_gene: TRBV19
abundance: NA
d_gene: NA
CDR3aa: CASSIDRNFFF
CDR3nt: TGTGCCAGTAGTATTGACAGGAATTTTTTCTTT

j_gene: TRBJ1-2
v_gene: TRBV24-1
abundance: NA
d_gene: TRBD1
CDR3aa: CATSDTTGVGYTF
CDR3nt: TGTGCCACCAGTGATACAACAGGGGTTGGCTACACCTTC

j_gene: TRBJ2-7
v_gene: TRBV7-2
abundance: NA
d_gene: NA
CDR3aa: CASSLAPASQQYF
CDR3nt: TGTGCCAGCAGCTTAGCGCCGGCCAGTCAGCAGTACTTC

j_gene: TRBJ2-7
v_gene: TRBV13
abundance: NA
d_gene: TRBD1
CDR3aa: CASSLRTTGGNEQYF
CDR3nt: TGTGCCAGCAGCTTACGAACGACAGGGGGCAACGAGCAGTACTTC

j_gene: TRBJ2-3
v_gene: TRBV7-2
abundance: few
d_gene: TRBD2
CDR3aa: CASSLLQAGGSDTQYF
CDR3nt: TGTGCCAGCAGCTTATTGCAAGCGGGGGGATCAGATACGCAGTATTTT